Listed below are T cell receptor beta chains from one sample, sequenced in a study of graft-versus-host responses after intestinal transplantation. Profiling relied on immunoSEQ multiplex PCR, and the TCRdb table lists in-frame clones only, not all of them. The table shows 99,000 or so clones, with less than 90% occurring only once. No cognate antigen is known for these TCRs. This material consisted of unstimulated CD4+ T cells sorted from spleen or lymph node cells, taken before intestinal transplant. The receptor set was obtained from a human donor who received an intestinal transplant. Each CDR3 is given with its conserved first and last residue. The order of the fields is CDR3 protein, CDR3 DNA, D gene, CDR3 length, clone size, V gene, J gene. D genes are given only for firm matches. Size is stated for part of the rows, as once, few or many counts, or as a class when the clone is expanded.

CAWSGVVSYQETQYF	TGTGCCTGGAGTGGAGTAGTCTCGTACCAAGAGACCCAGTACTTC	NA	15	NA	TRBV30	TRBJ2-5
CAISMPEGGQETQYF	TGTGCCATATCGATGCCCGAGGGGGGTCAAGAGACCCAGTACTTC	NA	15	NA	TRBV10-3	TRBJ2-5
CASSSGVDTQYF	TGTGCCAGCAGTTCAGGGGTTGATACGCAGTATTTT	NA	12	NA	TRBV6-1	TRBJ2-3
CASSSTSGGANEQFF	TGTGCCAGCAGCTCGACTAGCGGGGGGGCCAATGAGCAGTTCTTC	TRBD2	15	once	TRBV5-4	TRBJ2-1
CASSTQTSGTDTQYF	TGTGCCAGCAGCACCCAGACTAGCGGGACAGATACGCAGTATTTT	TRBD2	15	NA	TRBV7-6	TRBJ2-3
CASQTASNTGELFF	TGCGCCAGCCAGACGGCTTCGAACACCGGGGAGCTGTTTTTT	NA	14	NA	TRBV10-1	TRBJ2-2
CASSLTGADPYEQYF	TGCGCCAGCAGCCTGACGGGGGCGGATCCCTACGAGCAGTACTTC	NA	15	NA	TRBV5-1	TRBJ2-7
CASSLGGPQETQYF	TGTGCCAGCAGCTTAGGCGGGCCCCAAGAGACCCAGTACTTC	NA	14	NA	TRBV5-5	TRBJ2-5
CASSPGQGDYGYTF	TGTGCCAGCTCACCCGGACAGGGAGATTATGGCTACACCTTC	TRBD1	14	NA	TRBV18	TRBJ1-2
CASSILWLAGGRNEQFF	TGTGCCAGTAGTATACTTTGGCTAGCGGGAGGGCGAAATGAGCAGTTCTTC	TRBD2	17	NA	TRBV19	TRBJ2-1
CASSINTEAFF	TGTGCCAGCAGCATAAACACTGAAGCTTTCTTT	NA	11	NA	TRBV6-1	TRBJ1-1
CASSVGRRGGLGTDTQYF	TGTGCCAGCAGCGTAGGGAGGCGGGGGGGCCTAGGCACAGATACGCAGTATTTT	TRBD2	18	NA	TRBV9	TRBJ2-3
CAISESTRTLTNYGYTF	TGTGCCATCAGTGAGTCCACGAGGACACTAACTAACTATGGCTACACCTTC	NA	17	NA	TRBV10-3	TRBJ1-2
CASSLSGTAYEQYF	TGTGCCAGCAGCTTGAGTGGGACAGCCTACGAGCAGTACTTC	TRBD1	14	once	TRBV11-2	TRBJ2-7
CASSLRAEGETQYF	TGTGCCAGCAGCCTCCGGGCCGAGGGAGAGACCCAGTACTTC	NA	14	NA	TRBV9	TRBJ2-5
CASSYAGEGTDTQYF	TGTGCCAGCAGTTATGCGGGAGAAGGGACAGATACGCAGTATTTT	TRBD2	15	NA	TRBV6-5	TRBJ2-3
CASSWGGQPIETQYF	TGCGCCAGCAGCTGGGGGGGACAGCCTATAGAGACCCAGTACTTC	NA	15	NA	TRBV5-1	TRBJ2-5
CASSTGLGTEAFF	TGCGCCAGCAGCACAGGGTTAGGCACTGAAGCTTTCTTT	NA	13	NA	TRBV5-1	TRBJ1-1
CASSRSGRGSYEQYF	TGTGCCAGCAGCCGTAGCGGGAGGGGCTCCTACGAGCAGTACTTC	TRBD2	15	NA	TRBV14	TRBJ2-7
CASSLEQAQRSNQPQHF	TGTGCCAGCAGCTTAGAACAGGCCCAGAGGAGCAATCAGCCCCAGCATTTT	NA	17	NA	TRBV7-4	TRBJ1-5
CASSESDTPRRDTQYF	TGTGCCAGCAGTGAGTCGGACACGCCAAGGCGGGATACGCAGTATTTT	NA	16	once	TRBV2	TRBJ2-3
CASSLGGARSDLLNEQFF	TGTGCCAGCAGTCTCGGCGGAGCCAGATCGGACTTACTCAATGAGCAGTTCTTC	NA	18	NA	TRBV28	TRBJ2-1
CASSLREKTQYF	TGCGCCAGCAGCTTGAGAGAGAAGACCCAGTACTTC	NA	12	NA	TRBV5-1	TRBJ2-5
CASSPRLAGYGYEQYF	TGTGCCAGCAGTCCGAGACTAGCGGGATATGGCTACGAGCAGTACTTC	TRBD2	16	NA	TRBV11-1	TRBJ2-7
CASSLGPTRGPADEQYF	TGTGCCAGCAGTCTTGGACCCACCAGGGGGCCAGCCGACGAGCAGTACTTC	TRBD1	17	NA	TRBV28	TRBJ2-7